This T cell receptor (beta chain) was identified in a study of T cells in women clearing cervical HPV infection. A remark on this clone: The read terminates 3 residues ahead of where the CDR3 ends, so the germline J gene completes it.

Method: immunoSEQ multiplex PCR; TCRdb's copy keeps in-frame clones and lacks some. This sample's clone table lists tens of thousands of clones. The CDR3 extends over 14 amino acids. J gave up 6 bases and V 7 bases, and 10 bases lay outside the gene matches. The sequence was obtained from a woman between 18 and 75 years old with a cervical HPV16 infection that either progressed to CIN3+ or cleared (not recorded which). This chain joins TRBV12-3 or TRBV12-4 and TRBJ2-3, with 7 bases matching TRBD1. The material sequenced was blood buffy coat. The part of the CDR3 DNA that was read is TGTGCCAGCACTTCTAAGACAGGGACGGATACG. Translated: CASTSKTGTDT. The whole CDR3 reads CASTSKTGTDTQYF.